These T cell receptor beta chains were read from a single sample in a study of CD8 T cells in ankylosing spondylitis. In TCRdb, the 5' RACE reads were re-called with MiXCR into one record per CDR3 protein. The sample shows some 250,000 distinct CDR3 sequences, 20% to 30% of them seen only once. The sequencing input was blood, either unsorted or a sorted T cell fraction (not recorded which). The origin of the receptors is a male donor with ankylosing spondylitis or in good health (not recorded which). The conserved cysteine and the conserved F or W are not part of the CDR3 here. A D gene is named only where the DNA matches it firmly.

.,TRBJ2-7,TRBV10-3,AISEPGGATYEQY
.,TRBJ2-3,TRBV7-3,ASGITSTDTQY
TRBD1,TRBJ1-2,TRBV28,ASSPRTRGRVA
.,TRBJ2-4,TRBV20-1,SANTNLAKNIQY
.,TRBJ1-4,TRBV29-1,SVDGGEKLF
.,TRBJ1-2,TRBV20-1,RASVSYT
.,TRBJ1-2,TRBV20-1,SAFEQVYGYT
.,TRBJ2-3,TRBV12-3/TRBV12-4,ASSRVKVLGADTQY
TRBD1,TRBJ1-1,TRBV29-1,SAGGATEAF
.,TRBJ2-3,TRBV20-1,SARAGRGDTQY
TRBD2,TRBJ2-7,TRBV10-1,ASSESGQRGEQY
TRBD2,TRBJ2-7,TRBV5-1,ASSPRPSGGANEQY
.,TRBJ2-5,TRBV12-3/TRBV12-4,ASRGLRYQETQY
TRBD2,TRBJ2-3,TRBV20-1,SASVAGVPDTQY
.,TRBJ2-7,TRBV7-2,ASSFYEQY
TRBD1,TRBJ1-5,TRBV5-6,ASIQQGSNQPQH
.,TRBJ2-1,TRBV4-1,ASSQDKGQGRIYNEQF
TRBD2,TRBJ2-2,TRBV6-4,ASSDSVAGYRVGELF
.,TRBJ1-5,TRBV10-3,AISVDSKPQH
.,TRBJ2-7,TRBV10-1,ASGTAGAPYEQY
.,TRBJ2-3,TRBV10-3,AISESRITDTQY
.,TRBJ2-5,TRBV7-2,ASSPGGRNEETQY